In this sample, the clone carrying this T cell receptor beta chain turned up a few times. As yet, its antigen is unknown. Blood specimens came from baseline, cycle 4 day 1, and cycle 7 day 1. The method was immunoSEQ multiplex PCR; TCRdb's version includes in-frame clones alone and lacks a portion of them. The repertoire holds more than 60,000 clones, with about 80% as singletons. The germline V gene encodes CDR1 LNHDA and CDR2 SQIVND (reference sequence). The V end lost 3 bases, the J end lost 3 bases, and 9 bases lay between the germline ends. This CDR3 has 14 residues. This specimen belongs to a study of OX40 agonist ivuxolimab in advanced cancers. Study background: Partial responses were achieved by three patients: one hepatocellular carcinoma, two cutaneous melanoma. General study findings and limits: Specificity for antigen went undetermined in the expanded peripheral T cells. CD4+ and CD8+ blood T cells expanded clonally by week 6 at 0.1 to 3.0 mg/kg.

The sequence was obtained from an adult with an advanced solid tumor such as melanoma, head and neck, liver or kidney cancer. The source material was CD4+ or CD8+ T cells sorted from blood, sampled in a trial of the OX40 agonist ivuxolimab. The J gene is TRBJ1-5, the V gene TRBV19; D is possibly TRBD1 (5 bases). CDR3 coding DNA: TGTGCCAGTAGTATGGGGGTTAACAATCAGCCCCAGCATTTT. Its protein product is CASSMGVNNQPQHF.